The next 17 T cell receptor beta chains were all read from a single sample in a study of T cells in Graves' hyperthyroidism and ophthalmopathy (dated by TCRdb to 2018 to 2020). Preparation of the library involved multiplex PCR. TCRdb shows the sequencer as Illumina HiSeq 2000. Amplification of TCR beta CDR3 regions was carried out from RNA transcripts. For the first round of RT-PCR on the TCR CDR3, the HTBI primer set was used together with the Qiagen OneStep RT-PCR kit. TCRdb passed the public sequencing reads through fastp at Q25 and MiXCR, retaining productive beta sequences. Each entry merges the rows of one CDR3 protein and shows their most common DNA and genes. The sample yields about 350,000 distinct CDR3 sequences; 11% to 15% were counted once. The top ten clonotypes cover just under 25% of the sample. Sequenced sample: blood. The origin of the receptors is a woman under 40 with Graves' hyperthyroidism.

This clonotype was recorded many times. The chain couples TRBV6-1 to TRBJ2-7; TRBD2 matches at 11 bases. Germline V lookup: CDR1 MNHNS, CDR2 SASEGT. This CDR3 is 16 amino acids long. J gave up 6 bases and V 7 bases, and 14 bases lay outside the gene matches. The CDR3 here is CASTNRLAGPLGEQYF. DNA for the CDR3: TGTGCCAGCACCAACCGACTAGCGGGGCCCCTAGGCGAGCAGTACTTC.

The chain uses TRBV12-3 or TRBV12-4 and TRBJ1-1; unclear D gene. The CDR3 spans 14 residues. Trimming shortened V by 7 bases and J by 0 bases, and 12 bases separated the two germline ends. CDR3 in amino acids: CASTPTLLNTEAFF. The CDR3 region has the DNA TGTGCCAGCACCCCGACACTACTGAACACTGAAGCTTTCTTT.

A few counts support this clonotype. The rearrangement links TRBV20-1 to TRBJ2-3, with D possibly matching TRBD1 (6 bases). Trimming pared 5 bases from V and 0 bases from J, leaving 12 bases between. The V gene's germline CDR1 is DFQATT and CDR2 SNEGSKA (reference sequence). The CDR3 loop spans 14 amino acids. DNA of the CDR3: TGCAGTGCTCTACCGGGACACAGCACAGATACGCAGTATTTT. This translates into CSALPGHSTDTQYF.

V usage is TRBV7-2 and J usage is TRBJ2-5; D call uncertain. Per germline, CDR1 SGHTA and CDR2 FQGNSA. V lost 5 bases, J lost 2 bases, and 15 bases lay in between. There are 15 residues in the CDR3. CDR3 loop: CASSPPKPSQETQYF. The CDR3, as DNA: TGTGCCAGCAGCCCCCCCAAGCCCTCACAAGAGACCCAGTACTTC.

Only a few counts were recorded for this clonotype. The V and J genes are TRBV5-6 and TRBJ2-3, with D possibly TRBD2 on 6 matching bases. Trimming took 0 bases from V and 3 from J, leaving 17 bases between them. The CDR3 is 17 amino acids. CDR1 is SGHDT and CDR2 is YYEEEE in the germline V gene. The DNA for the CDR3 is TGTGCCAGCAGCTTGGTGCCCGCGGGGTTGGGGACAGATACGCAGTATTTT. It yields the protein CASSLVPAGLGTDTQYF.

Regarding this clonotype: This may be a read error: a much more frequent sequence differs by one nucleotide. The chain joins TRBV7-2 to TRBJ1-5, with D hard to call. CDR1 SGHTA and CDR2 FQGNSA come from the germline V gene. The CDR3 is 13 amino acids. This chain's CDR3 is CASSFFHQQPQDF. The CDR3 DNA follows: TGTGCCAGCAGCTTTTTCCACCAGCAGCCCCAGGATTTT.

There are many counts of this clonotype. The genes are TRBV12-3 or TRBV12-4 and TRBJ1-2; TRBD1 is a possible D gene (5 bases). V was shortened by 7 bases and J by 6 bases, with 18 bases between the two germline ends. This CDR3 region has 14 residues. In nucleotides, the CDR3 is TGTGCCAGCATCGGGGGGTTTCCGACCCATGGCTACACCTTC. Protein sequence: CASIGGFPTHGYTF.

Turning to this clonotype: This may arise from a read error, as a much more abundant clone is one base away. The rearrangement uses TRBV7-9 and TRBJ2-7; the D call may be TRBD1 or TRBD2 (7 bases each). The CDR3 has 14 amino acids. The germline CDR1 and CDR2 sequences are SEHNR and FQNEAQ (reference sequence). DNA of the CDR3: TGTGCCGGCAGCTTAGGGAGGGGGCAGCACGAGCAGTACTTC. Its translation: CAGSLGRGQHEQYF.

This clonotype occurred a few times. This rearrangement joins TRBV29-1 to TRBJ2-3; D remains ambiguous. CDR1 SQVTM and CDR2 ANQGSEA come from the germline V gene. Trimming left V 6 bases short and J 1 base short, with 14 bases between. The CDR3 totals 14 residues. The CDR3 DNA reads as TGCAGCGTGCCTGGATTGACTCGCACAGATACGCAGTATTTT. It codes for CSVPGLTRTDTQYF.

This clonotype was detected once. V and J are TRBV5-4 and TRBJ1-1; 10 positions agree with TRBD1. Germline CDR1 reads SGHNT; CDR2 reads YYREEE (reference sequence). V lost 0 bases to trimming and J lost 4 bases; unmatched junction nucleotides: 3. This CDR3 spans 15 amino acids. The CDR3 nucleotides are TGTGCCAGCAGCTTGGGACAGGGGGCGGGCACTGAAGCTTTCTTT. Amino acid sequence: CASSLGQGAGTEAFF.

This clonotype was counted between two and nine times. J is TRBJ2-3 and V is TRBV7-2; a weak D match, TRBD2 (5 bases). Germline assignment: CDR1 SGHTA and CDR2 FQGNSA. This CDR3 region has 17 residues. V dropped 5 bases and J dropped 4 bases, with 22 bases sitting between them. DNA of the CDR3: TGTGCCAGCAGCCCCGAGGTTAGCGCCCCGAGTGCAGATACGCAGTATTTT. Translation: CASSPEVSAPSADTQYF.

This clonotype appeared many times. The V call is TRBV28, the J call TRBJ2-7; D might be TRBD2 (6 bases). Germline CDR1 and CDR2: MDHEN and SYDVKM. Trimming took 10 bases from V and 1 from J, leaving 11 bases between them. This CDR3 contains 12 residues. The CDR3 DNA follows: TGTGCCACTGGAGGGGTTTCCTACGAGCAGTACTTC. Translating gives CATGGVSYEQYF.

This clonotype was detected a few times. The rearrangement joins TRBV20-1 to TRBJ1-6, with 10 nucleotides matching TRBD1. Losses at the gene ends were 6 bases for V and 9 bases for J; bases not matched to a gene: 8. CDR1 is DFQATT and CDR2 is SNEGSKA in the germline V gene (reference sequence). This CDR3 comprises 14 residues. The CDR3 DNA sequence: TGCAGTGCCCCAGGGACAGGGGTTGGTTCACCCCTCCACTTT. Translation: CSAPGTGVGSPLHF.

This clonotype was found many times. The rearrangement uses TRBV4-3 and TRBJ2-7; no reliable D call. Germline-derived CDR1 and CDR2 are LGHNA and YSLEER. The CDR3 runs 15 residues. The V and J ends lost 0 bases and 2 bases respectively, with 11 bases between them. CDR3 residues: CASSQEVGFAYEQYF. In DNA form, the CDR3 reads TGCGCCAGCAGCCAAGAGGTTGGGTTTGCCTACGAGCAGTACTTC.

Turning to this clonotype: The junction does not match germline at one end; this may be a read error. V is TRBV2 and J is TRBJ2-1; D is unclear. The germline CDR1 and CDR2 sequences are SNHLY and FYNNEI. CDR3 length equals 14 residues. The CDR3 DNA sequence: TGTGCCAGCAGTGAAGATAGTAGGATTAATGAGCAGCTCTTC. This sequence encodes CASSEDSRINEQLF.

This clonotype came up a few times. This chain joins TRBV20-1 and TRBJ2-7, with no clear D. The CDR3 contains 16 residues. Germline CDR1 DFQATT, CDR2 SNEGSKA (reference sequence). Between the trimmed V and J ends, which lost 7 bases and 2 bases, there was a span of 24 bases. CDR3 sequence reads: CSGTQPMAGRTYEQYF. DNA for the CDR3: TGCAGTGGTACGCAGCCCATGGCTGGGCGGACCTACGAGCAGTACTTC.

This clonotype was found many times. The CDR3: CSARTDRTYEQYF. The CDR3 DNA reads as TGCAGTGCTAGAACGGACCGCACCTACGAGCAGTACTTC. V is TRBV20-1 and J is TRBJ2-7; the D is unclear. The CDR3 loop spans 13 amino acids. Trimming took 2 bases from V and 2 from J, leaving 10 bases between them. Germline V gene lookup returns CDR1 DFQATT and CDR2 SNEGSKA (reference sequence).